The T cell receptor beta chain under discussion was sequenced for a study of PD-L1 blockade in urothelial cancer. Using immunoSEQ multiplex PCR, the repertoire was profiled, and TCRdb retains in-frame clones only, with some absent. Of fewer than 90,000 clones in the sample, 91% were seen once. Germline CDR1 SGHRS, CDR2 YFSETQ. V dropped 4 bases and J dropped 2 bases, with 13 bases sitting between them. CDR3 length: 14 residues. The time point was: peripheral blood 6 weeks after treatment start. Specimen: PBMCs, collected around atezolizumab (anti-PD-L1) treatment. The gene calls are TRBV5-1 and TRBJ2-7; tentatively, D is TRBD2 (5 bases). The receptor was derived from a woman at least 80 years old with urothelial cancer. The CDR3 reads CASSPGPGAYEQYF. In nucleotides, the CDR3 is TGCGCCAGCAGCCCGGGCCCCGGGGCCTACGAGCAGTACTTC.